This entry lists 30 T cell receptor beta chains sequenced from one sample in a study of blood T cell repertoires in COVID-19. Data came from immunoSEQ multiplex PCR; TCRdb stores just in-frame clones and leaves some out. The table lists around 230,000 clones, about nine tenths of them singletons. Sequenced input: peripheral blood. These receptors were obtained from a man aged 60 to 75 who had recovered from COVID-19.

The chain employs TRBV24-1 and TRBJ2-7; possible D gene TRBD2, 5 bases. V lost 5 bases and J lost 2, with 12 bases in between. CDR1 and CDR2 from the germline V gene are KGHDR and SFDVKD. The CDR3 totals 14 residues. This chain's CDR3 is CATSAHRLPYEQYF. The CDR3 nucleotides read TGTGCCACCAGTGCTCACCGACTACCCTACGAGCAGTACTTC.

V is TRBV24-1 and J is TRBJ2-1; 10 bases are shared with TRBD1. Germline CDR1 and CDR2: KGHDR and SFDVKD. The CDR3 sequence is 15 residues long. J gave up 5 bases and V 4 bases, and 4 bases lay outside the gene matches. CDR3 nucleotides: TGTGCCACCAGTGACGGACAGGGGGTTGACAATGAGCAGTTCTTC. Translation: CATSDGQGVDNEQFF.

The rearrangement links TRBV12-3 or TRBV12-4 to TRBJ1-4; weak D call: TRBD1 (6 bases). The CDR3 sequence is 12 residues long. V was pared by 7 bases and J by 11 bases, with 14 bases between. CDR3: CASNPGRGKLFF. CDR3 coding DNA: TGTGCCAGCAACCCAGGGAGGGGGAAACTGTTTTTT.

The V and J genes are TRBV3-1 (or the pseudogene TRBV3-2) and TRBJ1-2; TRBD1 might be the D (5 bases). V lost 9 bases and J 3 bases, leaving 14 bases between the germline ends. CDR1 is LGHDT and CDR2 is YNNKEL in the germline V gene (reference sequence). This CDR3 spans 13 amino acids. CDR3: CASGRGGDYGYTF. The DNA for the CDR3 is TGTGCCAGTGGGCGGGGAGGGGACTATGGCTACACCTTC.

The rearrangement joins TRBV4-1 to TRBJ2-4, with 10 bases fitting TRBD2. This CDR3 is built from 20 residues. Germline assignment: CDR1 MGHRA and CDR2 YSYEKL. V gave up 2 bases and J gave up 1 base; unmatched junction bases: 14. DNA for the CDR3: TGCGCCAGCAGCCAACCCCCGGGACTAGCGCTGGGTGGGGCCAAAAACATTCAGTACTTC. This translates into CASSQPPGLALGGAKNIQYF.

This clone was seen a single time. The V call is TRBV5-1, the J call TRBJ1-1; no clear D gene. The V end was cut by 0 bases, the J end by 4 bases, with 10 bases between. CDR1 and CDR2 (germline): SGHRS, YFSETQ. This CDR3 is 14 amino acids long. The CDR3 nucleotides are TGCGCCAGCAGCTTGGACGGGATGGGCACTGAAGCTTTCTTT. Translating it yields CASSLDGMGTEAFF.

The gene calls are TRBV5-1 and TRBJ2-3, with 9 bases lining up with TRBD1. The CDR3 extends over 15 amino acids. The germline V gene has CDR1 SGHRS and CDR2 YFSETQ. The V gene end was trimmed by 5 bases and the J gene end by 0 bases; junction bases not matched to a gene: 4. The CDR3 here is CASRSTGGSTDTQYF. The CDR3 bases are TGCGCCAGCAGGTCGACAGGGGGAAGCACAGATACGCAGTATTTT.

The chain combines TRBV12-3 or TRBV12-4 with TRBJ1-2; TRBD1 agrees at 7 bases. J was trimmed by 6 bases and V by 5 bases; bases with no gene match: 6. The CDR3 is 13 residues long. The CDR3 nucleotides are TGTGCCAGCAGTCACAACAGGGGTCATGGCTACACCTTC. Protein sequence: CASSHNRGHGYTF.

This chain joins TRBV7-9 and TRBJ1-2; TRBD1 matches 7 bases. The V gene end was trimmed by 2 bases and the J gene end by 7 bases; junction bases not matched to a gene: 13. CDR3 length equals 16 residues. CDR1 and CDR2 from the germline V gene are SEHNR and FQNEAQ (reference sequence). The CDR3 DNA reads TGTGCCAGCAGCTTAAAATGGGGACAGTACGTCGGTGGCTACACCTTC. Translating it yields CASSLKWGQYVGGYTF.

This chain joins TRBV6-5 and TRBJ2-2; D possibly corresponds to TRBD1 (6 bases). Per germline, CDR1 MNHEY and CDR2 SVGAGI. The CDR3 has 13 residues. The V gene lost 7 bases and the J gene lost 0 bases, with 6 bases spanning the gap. DNA for the CDR3: TGTGCCAGCAAGGGGGCGAACACCGGGGAGCTGTTTTTT. Protein: CASKGANTGELFF.

The CDR3 loop reads CASSLATGGDYGYTF. In nucleotides, the CDR3 is TGTGCCAGCAGTTTAGCGACAGGGGGAGACTATGGCTACACCTTC. The chain has TRBV27 and TRBJ1-2; 9 bases match TRBD1. The CDR3 covers 15 residues. J was trimmed by 3 bases and V by 2 bases; bases with no gene match: 4. Germline V gives CDR1 MNHEY, CDR2 SMNVEV (reference sequence).

This chain joins TRBV5-6 and TRBJ2-5; the D gene is possibly TRBD2 (6 bases). The CDR3 is made up of 14 amino acids. The V end was cut by 4 bases, the J end by 3 bases, with 13 bases between. The germline CDR1 and CDR2 sequences are SGHDT and YYEEEE. CDR3 DNA sequence: TGTGCCAGCAGCGGGGGGAACAGAAAAGAGACCCAGTACTTC. This translates into CASSGGNRKETQYF. The whole variable domain, filled in from reference TRBV5-6 and TRBJ2-5, reads DAGVTQSPTHLIKTRGQQVTLRCSPKSGHDTVSWYQQALGQGPQFIFQYYEEEERQRGNFPDRFSGHQFPNYSSELNVNALLLGDSALYLCASSGGNRKETQYFGPGTRLLVL.

This clone was picked up one time. V is TRBV6-5 and J is TRBJ1-5; D unresolved. With 7 bases removed from V and 1 base from J, the gap between germline ends came to 14 bases. Germline lookup yields CDR1 MNHEY and CDR2 SVGAGI. This CDR3 has 15 amino acids. This CDR3 is CASMSPPNSNQPQHF. CDR3 nucleotide sequence: TGTGCCAGCATGAGTCCTCCTAACAGCAATCAGCCCCAGCATTTT.

CDR3 region: CASSFLAEGEQYV. DNA for the CDR3: TGTGCCAGCAGCTTTTTGGCGGAGGGGGAGCAGTACGTC. The chain employs TRBV11-2 and TRBJ2-7; D might be TRBD2 (6 bases). CDR1 is SGHAT, CDR2 FQNNGV, per germline. Trimming stripped 3 bases from V and 7 bases from J, with 13 bases between. There are 13 residues in the CDR3.

The rearrangement uses TRBV7-8 and TRBJ2-5; no reliable D call. V was trimmed by 2 bases and J by 3 bases, leaving 4 bases between them. This CDR3 comprises 12 residues. Per the germline V gene, CDR1 is SGHVS and CDR2 is FQNEAQ. In DNA form, the CDR3 reads TGTGCCAGCAGCTTACCCAAAGAGACCCAGTACTTC. Translation: CASSLPKETQYF.

The V gene is TRBV18, the J gene TRBJ1-2, with TRBD1 identical over 7 bases. Germline lookup yields CDR1 KGHSH and CDR2 LQKENI. Germline trimming cut 3 bases from V and 4 bases from J; bases unmatched to any gene: 5. This CDR3 spans 14 amino acids. CDR3 amino acids: CASSPPDRAYGYTF. Written as DNA, the CDR3 is TGTGCCAGCTCACCCCCCGACAGGGCCTATGGCTACACCTTC.

The chain joins TRBV30 to TRBJ2-7; D is undetermined. The CDR3 runs 12 residues. Germline CDR1 is GTSNPN and CDR2 is SVGIG (reference sequence). V lost 2 bases and J 9 bases, leaving 14 bases between the germline ends. As DNA, the CDR3 is TGTGCCTGGAGTCGTCTACTCTTTGGGCAGTACTTC. It encodes CAWSRLLFGQYF. The full variable domain, in which reference TRBV30 and TRBJ2-7 provide the parts outside the CDR3, is SQTIHQWPATLVQPVGSPLSLECTVEGTSNPNLYWYRQAAGRGLQLLFYSVGIGQISSEVPQNLSASRPQDRQFILSSKKLLLSDSGFYLCAWSRLLFGQYFGPGTRLTVT.

The CDR3 nucleotides are TGCAGCGTTGCAAAAGGGAGCGGTGGCTACACCTTC. It yields the protein CSVAKGSGGYTF. This chain uses TRBV29-1 with TRBJ1-2; no reliable D call. Trimming took off 4 bases at V and 7 bases at J, with 13 bases between the two ends. In germline, CDR1 is SQVTM, CDR2 ANQGSEA. The CDR3 covers 12 residues.

V gene TRBV25-1 combines with J gene TRBJ2-2; maybe TRBD1 (6 bases). V shed 9 bases and J shed 2 bases, with 19 bases lying between them. Germline CDR1 reads MGHDK; CDR2 reads SYGVNS. The CDR3 is 16 amino acids. CDR3 sequence reads: CASMGVSRGNTGELFF. CDR3 coding DNA: TGTGCCAGTATGGGGGTGTCCAGGGGCAACACCGGGGAGCTGTTTTTT.

This chain uses TRBV15 with TRBJ1-2; D ambiguous. Per germline, CDR1 LNHNV and CDR2 YYDKDF (reference sequence). CDR3 size: 14 residues. V was cut by 1 base and J by 8 bases, with 14 bases left in between. The CDR3 region is CATSRGTGFRGYTF. DNA for the CDR3: TGTGCCACCAGCAGAGGGACGGGGTTCCGGGGCTACACCTTC.

The chain carries TRBV3-1 (or the pseudogene TRBV3-2) and TRBJ2-1; TRBD2 aligns across 10 bases. V shed 4 bases, J shed 6 bases, and the junction held 6 bases outside the gene matches. CDR3 length equals 15 residues. Germline CDR1 is LGHDT and CDR2 is YNNKEL (reference sequence). CDR3 coding DNA: TGTGCCAGCAGCCGTGTTCCTAGCGGGGGCAATGAGCAGTTCTTC. It codes for CASSRVPSGGNEQFF.

This clone appeared a single time. The J gene is TRBJ2-7, the V gene TRBV6-1; the D is unclear. Germline values: CDR1 MNHNS, CDR2 SASEGT. This CDR3 is 15 amino acids long. Trimming took off 1 base at V and 0 bases at J, with 10 bases between the two ends. CDR3 in DNA: TGTGCCAGCAGTGAAGGTCAGGTGGTCTCCTACGAGCAGTACGTC. It encodes CASSEGQVVSYEQYV.

The chain is built from TRBV28 and TRBJ1-5, with 7 positions matching TRBD1. The CDR3 has 16 residues. Looked up from germline, CDR1 is MDHEN and CDR2 is SYDVKM. Losses at the gene ends were 7 bases for V and 3 bases for J; bases not matched to a gene: 12. In DNA form, the CDR3 reads TGTGCCAGCACCCAGTCAGGGGGATTAAACAATCAGCCCCAGCATTTT. Protein product: CASTQSGGLNNQPQHF.

CDR3 region: CASSLGLGPVRETQYF. The CDR3 DNA follows: TGTGCCAGCAGCTTAGGTCTGGGTCCAGTGCGGGAGACCCAGTACTTC. J is TRBJ2-5 and V is TRBV11-2; no reliable D call. Germline V gene lookup returns CDR1 SGHAT and CDR2 FQNNGV. The V end lost 1 base, the J end lost 5 bases, and 17 bases lay between the germline ends. CDR3 length equals 16 residues.

The rearrangement links TRBV27 to TRBJ1-6; maybe TRBD1 (5 bases). The germline gives CDR1 MNHEY, CDR2 SMNVEV (reference sequence). V was shortened by 2 bases and J by 5 bases, with 7 bases between the two germline ends. There are 14 residues in the CDR3. The CDR3 DNA reads as TGTGCCAGCAGTTTAGGGGCTAATAATTCACCCCTCCACTTT. Translated, it gives CASSLGANNSPLHF.

Remarks on this clone: Sequence at one end of the junction differs from germline and may be a read error. The chain carries TRBV2 and TRBJ2-2; weak D call: TRBD2 (5 bases). Germline loops: CDR1 SNHLY, CDR2 FYNNEI. The CDR3 totals 14 residues. CDR3 DNA sequence: TGTGCCAGCAGTGAAGACGGGAACACCGGGGAGCCGTTTTTT. Translated, it gives CASSEDGNTGEPFF.

The CDR3 protein is CASSSSGQGEKLFF. The DNA of the CDR3 is TGTGCCAGCAGCTCCTCAGGACAGGGAGAAAAACTGTTTTTT. V is TRBV5-6 and J is TRBJ1-4; the match to TRBD1 covers 8 bases. Germline loops: CDR1 SGHDT, CDR2 YYEEEE. The V and J ends lost 3 bases and 8 bases, in that order; junction bases with no gene match: 6. The CDR3 spans 14 residues.

The V gene is TRBV5-6, the J gene TRBJ1-4; 8 bases are a match to TRBD1. There are 15 residues in the CDR3. Germline lookup yields CDR1 SGHDT and CDR2 YYEEEE. V was clipped by 4 bases and J by 7 bases; unmatched bases: 9. This CDR3 is CASSRTGGFGEKLFF. DNA for the CDR3: TGTGCCAGCAGCCGTACAGGGGGTTTTGGTGAAAAACTGTTTTTT.

The rearrangement uses TRBV2 and TRBJ1-3; TRBD1 aligns across 8 bases. V trimming: 3 bases; J trimming: 8 bases; junction bases outside the gene matches: 6. The germline gives CDR1 SNHLY, CDR2 FYNNEI. This CDR3 is built from 14 residues. The CDR3 coding sequence is TGTGCCAGCAGTGAGAGGACAGGGCGGGACACCATATATTTT. Encoded protein: CASSERTGRDTIYF.

This chain links TRBV6-5 with TRBJ2-7; 9 bases map to TRBD1. Trimming removed 0 bases from V and 4 bases from J; junction bases left unmatched: 7. From germline, CDR1 is MNHEY and CDR2 SVGAGI. This CDR3 spans 16 amino acids. This chain's CDR3 is CASSYSRTGDSYEQYF. CDR3 DNA: TGTGCCAGCAGTTACTCGAGGACAGGGGATTCTTACGAGCAGTACTTC.